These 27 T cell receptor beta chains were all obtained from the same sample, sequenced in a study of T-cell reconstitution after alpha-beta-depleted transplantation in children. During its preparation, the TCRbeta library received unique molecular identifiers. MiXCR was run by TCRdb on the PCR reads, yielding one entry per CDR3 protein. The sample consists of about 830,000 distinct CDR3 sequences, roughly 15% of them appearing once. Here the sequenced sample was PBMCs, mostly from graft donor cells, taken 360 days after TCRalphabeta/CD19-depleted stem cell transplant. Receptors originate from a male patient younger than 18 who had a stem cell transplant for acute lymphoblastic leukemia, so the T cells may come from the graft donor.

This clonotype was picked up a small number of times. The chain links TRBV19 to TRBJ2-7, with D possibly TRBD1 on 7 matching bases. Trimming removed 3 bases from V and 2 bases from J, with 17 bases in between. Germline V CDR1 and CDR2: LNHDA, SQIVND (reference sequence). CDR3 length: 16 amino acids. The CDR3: CASSIGSAGGPYEQYF. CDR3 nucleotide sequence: TGTGCCAGTAGTATTGGTTCCGCAGGGGGGCCCTACGAGCAGTACTTC.

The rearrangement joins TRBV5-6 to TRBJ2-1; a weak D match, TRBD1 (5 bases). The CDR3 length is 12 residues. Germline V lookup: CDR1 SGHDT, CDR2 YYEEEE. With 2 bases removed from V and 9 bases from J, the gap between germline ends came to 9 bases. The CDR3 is CASSLGAREQFF. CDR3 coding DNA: TGTGCCAGCAGCTTAGGGGCACGTGAGCAGTTCTTC. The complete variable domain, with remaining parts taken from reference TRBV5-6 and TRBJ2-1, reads DAGVTQSPTHLIKTRGQQVTLRCSPKSGHDTVSWYQQALGQGPQFIFQYYEEEERQRGNFPDRFSGHQFPNYSSELNVNALLLGDSALYLCASSLGAREQFFGPGTRLTVL.

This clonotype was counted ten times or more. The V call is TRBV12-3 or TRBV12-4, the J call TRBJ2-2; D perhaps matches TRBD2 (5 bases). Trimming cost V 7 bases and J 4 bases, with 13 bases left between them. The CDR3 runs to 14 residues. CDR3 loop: CASTYTSGTGELFF. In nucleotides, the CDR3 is TGTGCCAGCACCTATACTAGTGGCACCGGGGAGCTGTTTTTT.

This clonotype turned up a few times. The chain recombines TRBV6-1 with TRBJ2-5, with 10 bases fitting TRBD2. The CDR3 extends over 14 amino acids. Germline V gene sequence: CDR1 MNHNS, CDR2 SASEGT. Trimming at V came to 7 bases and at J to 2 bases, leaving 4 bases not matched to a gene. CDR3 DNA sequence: TGTGCCAGCAAACATAGCGGGGGGCAAGAGACCCAGTACTTC. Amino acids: CASKHSGGQETQYF.

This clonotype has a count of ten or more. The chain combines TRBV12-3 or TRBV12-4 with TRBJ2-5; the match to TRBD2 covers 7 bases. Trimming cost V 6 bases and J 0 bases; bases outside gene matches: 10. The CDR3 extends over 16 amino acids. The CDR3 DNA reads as TGTGCCAGCAGCCCCCCTAGGGGAGGGAACCAAGAGACCCAGTACTTC. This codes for CASSPPRGGNQETQYF.

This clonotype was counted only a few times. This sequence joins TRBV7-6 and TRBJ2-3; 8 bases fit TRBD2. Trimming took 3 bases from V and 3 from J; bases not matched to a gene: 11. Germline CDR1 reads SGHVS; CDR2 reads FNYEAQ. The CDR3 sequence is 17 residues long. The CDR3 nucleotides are TGTGCCAGCAGCTTTGGGTCGGGAGGGCCTGGGACAGATACGCAGTATTTT. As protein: CASSFGSGGPGTDTQYF.

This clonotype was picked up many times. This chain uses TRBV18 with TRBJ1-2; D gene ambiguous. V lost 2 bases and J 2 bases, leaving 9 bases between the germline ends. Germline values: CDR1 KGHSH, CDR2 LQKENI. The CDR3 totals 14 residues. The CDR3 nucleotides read TGTGCCAGCTCACCATATCGGTTAAACTATGGCTACACCTTC. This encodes CASSPYRLNYGYTF.

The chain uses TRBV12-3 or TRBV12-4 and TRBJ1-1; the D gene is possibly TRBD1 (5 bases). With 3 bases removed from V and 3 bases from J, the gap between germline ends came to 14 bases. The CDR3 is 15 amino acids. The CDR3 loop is CASSFITGGDTEAFF. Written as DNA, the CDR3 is TGTGCCAGCAGTTTTATTACAGGTGGGGACACTGAAGCTTTCTTT.

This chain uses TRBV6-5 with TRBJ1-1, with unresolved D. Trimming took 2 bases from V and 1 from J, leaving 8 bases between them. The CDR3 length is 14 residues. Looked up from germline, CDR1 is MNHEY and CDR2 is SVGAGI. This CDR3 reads CASSYLGRNTEAFF. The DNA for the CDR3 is TGTGCCAGCAGTTACCTCGGCCGGAACACTGAAGCTTTCTTT.

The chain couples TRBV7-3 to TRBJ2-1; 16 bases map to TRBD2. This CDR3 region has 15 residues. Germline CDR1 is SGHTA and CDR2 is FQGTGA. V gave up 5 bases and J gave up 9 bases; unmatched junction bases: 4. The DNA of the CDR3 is TGTGCCAGCAGCCGGGGACTAGCGGGAGGGCTTGAGCAGTTCTTC. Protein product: CASSRGLAGGLEQFF.

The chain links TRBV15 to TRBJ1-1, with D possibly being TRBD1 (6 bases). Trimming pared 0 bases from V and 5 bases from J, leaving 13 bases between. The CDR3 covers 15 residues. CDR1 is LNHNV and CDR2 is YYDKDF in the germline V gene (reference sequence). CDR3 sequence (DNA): TGTGCCACCAGCAGAGATCGACAGGCTGGAACTGAAGCTTTCTTT. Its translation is CATSRDRQAGTEAFF.

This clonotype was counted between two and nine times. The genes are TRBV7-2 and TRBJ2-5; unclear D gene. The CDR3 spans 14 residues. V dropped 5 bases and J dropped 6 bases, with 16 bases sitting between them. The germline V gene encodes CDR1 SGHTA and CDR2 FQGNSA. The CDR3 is CASSPSRSKQTQYF. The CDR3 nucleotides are TGTGCCAGCAGCCCGTCTAGATCCAAGCAGACCCAGTACTTC.

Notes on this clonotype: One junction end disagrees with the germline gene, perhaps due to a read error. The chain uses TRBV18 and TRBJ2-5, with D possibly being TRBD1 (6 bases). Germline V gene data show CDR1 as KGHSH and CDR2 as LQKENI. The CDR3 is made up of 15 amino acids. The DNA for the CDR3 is TGTGCCAGCTCATCACCCCTCAGGGGAGACGAGACCCAGTACTTC. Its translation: CASSSPLRGDETQYF.

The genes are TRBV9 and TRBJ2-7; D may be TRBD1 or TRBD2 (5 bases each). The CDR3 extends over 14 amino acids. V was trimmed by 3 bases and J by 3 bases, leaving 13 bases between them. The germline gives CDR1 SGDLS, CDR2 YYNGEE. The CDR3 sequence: CASSGSGTDYEQYF. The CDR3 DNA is TGTGCCAGCAGCGGATCCGGGACCGACTACGAGCAGTACTTC.

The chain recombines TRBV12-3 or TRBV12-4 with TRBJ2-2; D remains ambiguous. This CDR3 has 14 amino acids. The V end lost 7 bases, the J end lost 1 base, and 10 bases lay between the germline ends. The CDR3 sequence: CASTVLLNTGELFF. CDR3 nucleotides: TGTGCCAGCACTGTACTATTGAACACCGGGGAGCTGTTTTTT.

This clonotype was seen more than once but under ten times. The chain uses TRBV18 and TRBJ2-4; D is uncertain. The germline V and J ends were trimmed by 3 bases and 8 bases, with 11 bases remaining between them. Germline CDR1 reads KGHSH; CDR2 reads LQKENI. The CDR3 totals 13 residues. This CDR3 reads CASSPASLDIQYF. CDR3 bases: TGTGCCAGCTCACCCGCTTCCTTGGACATTCAGTACTTC. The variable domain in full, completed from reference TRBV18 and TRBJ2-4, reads NAGVMQNPRHLVRRRGQEARLRCSPMKGHSHVYWYRQLPEEGLKFMVYLQKENIIDESGMPKERFSAEFPKEGPSILRIQQVVRGDSAAYFCASSPASLDIQYFGAGTRLSVL.

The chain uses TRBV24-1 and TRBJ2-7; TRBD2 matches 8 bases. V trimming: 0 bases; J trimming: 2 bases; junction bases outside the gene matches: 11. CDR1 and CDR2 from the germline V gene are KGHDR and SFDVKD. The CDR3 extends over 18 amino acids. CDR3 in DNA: TGTGCCACCAGTGATTTGCAAGACGGGAGGGCCCTCCCCTACGAGCAGTACTTC. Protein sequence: CATSDLQDGRALPYEQYF.

DNA for the CDR3: TGTGCCATCACCCCCGCGCCCCCTATAAACACTGAAGCTTTCTTT. Translated, it gives CAITPAPPINTEAFF. The chain carries TRBV10-3 and TRBJ1-1; D gene uncertain. The germline V gene has CDR1 ENHRY and CDR2 SYGVKD. V dropped 7 bases and J dropped 2 bases, with 17 bases sitting between them. The length of the CDR3 is 15 residues.

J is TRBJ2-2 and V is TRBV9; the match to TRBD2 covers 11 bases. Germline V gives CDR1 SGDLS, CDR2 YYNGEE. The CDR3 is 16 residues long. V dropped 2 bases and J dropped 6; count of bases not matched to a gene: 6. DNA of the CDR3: TGTGCCAGCAGCGTGGGCGGGGGACTAGCGGCCGGGGAGCTGTTTTTT. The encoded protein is CASSVGGGLAAGELFF. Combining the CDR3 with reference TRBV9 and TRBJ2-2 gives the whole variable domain DSGVTQTPKHLITATGQRVTLRCSPRSGDLSVYWYQQSLDQGLQFLIQYYNGEERAKGNILERFSAQQFPDLHSELNLSSLELGDSALYFCASSVGGGLAAGELFFGEGSRLTVL.

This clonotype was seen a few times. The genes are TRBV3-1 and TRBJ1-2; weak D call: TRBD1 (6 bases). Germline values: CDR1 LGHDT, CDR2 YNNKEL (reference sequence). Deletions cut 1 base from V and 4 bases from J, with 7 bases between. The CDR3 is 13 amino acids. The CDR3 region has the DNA TGTGCCAGCAGCCAAGGGGACACCTATGGCTACACCTTC. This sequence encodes CASSQGDTYGYTF.

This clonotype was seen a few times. The CDR3 sequence is CASAPAGGPGNEQFF. The CDR3 DNA is TGTGCTAGTGCCCCCGCGGGAGGGCCAGGGAATGAGCAGTTCTTC. The rearrangement links TRBV12-5 to TRBJ2-1, with 9 nucleotides matching TRBD2. V gave up 7 bases and J gave up 7 bases; unmatched junction bases: 11. The germline CDR1 and CDR2 sequences are LGHNT and FRNRAP. CDR3 length equals 15 residues. Full variable domain (rest looked up from reference TRBV12-5 and TRBJ2-1): DARVTQTPRHKVTEMGQEVTMRCQPILGHNTVFWYRQTMMQGLELLAYFRNRAPLDDSGMPKDRFSAEMPDATLATLKIQPSEPRDSAVYFCASAPAGGPGNEQFFGPGTRLTVL.

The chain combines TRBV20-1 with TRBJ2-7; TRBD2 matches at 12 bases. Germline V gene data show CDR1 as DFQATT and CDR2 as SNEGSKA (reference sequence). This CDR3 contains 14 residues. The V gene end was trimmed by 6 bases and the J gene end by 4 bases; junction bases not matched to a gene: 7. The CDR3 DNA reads TGCAGTGCCCTAGGACTAGCGGGGCTATACGAGCAGTACTTC. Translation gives CSALGLAGLYEQYF.

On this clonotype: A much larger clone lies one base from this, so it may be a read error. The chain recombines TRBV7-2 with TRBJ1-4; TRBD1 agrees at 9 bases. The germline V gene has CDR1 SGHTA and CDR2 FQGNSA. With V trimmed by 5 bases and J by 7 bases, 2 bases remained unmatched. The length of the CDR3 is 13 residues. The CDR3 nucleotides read TGTGCCAGCAGCCGGGACAGGGCTGAAAAACTGTTTTTT. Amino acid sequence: CASSRDRAEKLFF.

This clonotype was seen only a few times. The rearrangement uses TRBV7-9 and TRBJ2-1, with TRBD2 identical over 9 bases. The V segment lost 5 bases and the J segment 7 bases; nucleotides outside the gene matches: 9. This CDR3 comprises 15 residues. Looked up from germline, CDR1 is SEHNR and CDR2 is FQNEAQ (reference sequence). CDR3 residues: CASSPIAGDRNEQFF. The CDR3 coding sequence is TGTGCCAGCAGCCCCATAGCGGGAGACAGGAATGAGCAGTTCTTC.

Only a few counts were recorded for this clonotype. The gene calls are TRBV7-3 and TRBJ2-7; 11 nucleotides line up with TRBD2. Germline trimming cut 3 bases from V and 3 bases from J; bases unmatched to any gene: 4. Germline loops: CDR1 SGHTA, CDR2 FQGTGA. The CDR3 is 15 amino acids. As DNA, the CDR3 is TGTGCCAGCAGCTTCTCCGGGACTAGCGGCTACGAGCAGTACTTC. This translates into CASSFSGTSGYEQYF.

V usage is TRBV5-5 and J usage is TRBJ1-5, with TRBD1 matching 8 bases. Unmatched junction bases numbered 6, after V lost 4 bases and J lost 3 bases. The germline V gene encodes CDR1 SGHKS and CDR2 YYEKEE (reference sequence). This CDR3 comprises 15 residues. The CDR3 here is CASSPRTGNNQPQHF. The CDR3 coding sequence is TGTGCCAGCAGCCCAAGGACAGGGAACAATCAGCCCCAGCATTTT.

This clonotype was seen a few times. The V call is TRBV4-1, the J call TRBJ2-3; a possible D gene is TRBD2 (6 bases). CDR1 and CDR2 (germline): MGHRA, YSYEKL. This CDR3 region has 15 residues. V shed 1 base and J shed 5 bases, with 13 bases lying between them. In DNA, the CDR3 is TGCGCCAGCAGCCAAGTCGGGACTGCCCTAGATACGCAGTATTTT. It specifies CASSQVGTALDTQYF.